The clone carrying this T cell receptor (beta chain) was observed a handful of times. Its antigen is unidentified. V gave up 8 bases and J gave up 8 bases; unmatched junction bases: 11. This CDR3 is built from 14 residues. CDR1 MNHEY and CDR2 SVGAGI come from the germline V gene. The data derive from a study of breast tumors, draining lymph nodes, adjacent tissues. TCRdb used MiXCR to reprocess the multiplex PCR reads, holding one entry per CDR3 protein. Counted here are around 290,000 distinct CDR3 sequences, about 33% occurring once; the ten biggest clones make up 0.85% to 1.3%. Findings of the study overall: Luminal-like breast cancer showed significantly higher tumor–nontumor repertoire similarity than basal-like. Data fit most tumor T cells coming from lymph node, expanding in tumor. The lymph node origin of tumor T cells was framed as consistent with a hypothesis, not demonstrated. Tumor repertoires ranked between lymph nodes and nontumor tissue in diversity, with V and J gene preferences.

The lymph nodes were axillary draining lymph nodes from breast cancer patients. Input material: axillary lymph node tissue. The sequence was obtained from a female donor with breast cancer. Some clones in this sample may be carry-over from other donors' samples. V gene TRBV6-5 combines with J gene TRBJ2-1; 8 bases match TRBD2. The CDR3 region is CASCRSSGLYEQFF. For the CDR3, the DNA is TGTGCCAGCTGCAGGTCTAGCGGGCTTTATGAGCAGTTCTTC.